This T cell receptor (beta chain) was captured by sequencing in a study of T cell changes during pregnancy in multiple sclerosis. Libraries were prepared by immunoSEQ multiplex PCR; TCRdb keeps only in-frame clonotypes and omits some of them. The sample contains 70,000 to 75,000 clones, around 92% of which appear only once. Per the germline V gene, CDR1 is MDHEN and CDR2 is SYDVKM. V was trimmed by 5 bases and J by 1 base, leaving 14 bases between them. CDR3 length: 15 residues. The genes are TRBV28 and TRBJ1-1; D is uncertain. This specimen consisted of peripheral blood, obtained before pregnancy. This TCR was recovered from a female donor with multiple sclerosis, enrolled in a pregnancy study. CDR3 sequence (DNA): TGTGCCAGCAGTATACAAACTCCAGGGAACACTGAAGCTTTCTTT. It codes for CASSIQTPGNTEAFF. Based on the CDR3 plus reference TRBV28 and TRBJ1-1, the full variable domain is DVKVTQSSRYLVKRTGEKVFLECVQDMDHENMFWYRQDPGLGLRLIYFSYDVKMKEKGDIPEGYSVSREKKERFSLILESASTNQTSMYLCASSIQTPGNTEAFFGQGTRLTVV.